The clone carrying this T cell receptor (beta chain) was seen just once. The assay, immunoSEQ v3.0, was run at survey level. Sequencing used immunoSEQ multiplex PCR; TCRdb keeps in-frame clones, though not all of them. The sample records nearly 50,000 clones, 80% to 90% being singletons. The data belong to a study of long-term antiretroviral therapy in people with HIV. The length of the CDR3 is 17 residues. Germline V gene sequence: CDR1 LNHDA, CDR2 SQIVND (reference sequence). V shed 3 bases and J shed 2 bases, with 17 bases lying between them. The chain couples TRBV19 to TRBJ1-3, with a tentative D call TRBD1 (5 bases). Here the sequenced sample was unsorted PBMCs, taken 0.8 years after starting antiretroviral therapy. The source is a woman aged 18-30 years with HIV. The DNA of the CDR3 is TGTGCCAGTAGTATGGCAGCAGGGCCGGGGACTGGAAACACCATATATTTT. Translation gives CASSMAAGPGTGNTIYF. Drawing the rest from reference TRBV19 and TRBJ1-3, the complete variable domain is DGGITQSPKYLFRKEGQNVTLSCEQNLNHDAMYWYRQDPGQGLRLIYYSQIVNDFQKGDIAEGYSVSREKKESFPLTVTSAQKNPTAFYLCASSMAAGPGTGNTIYFGEGSWLTVV.